These 6 T cell receptor beta chains share one sample of origin, sequenced in a study of CD8 T cells in ankylosing spondylitis. TCRdb ran MiXCR on the 5' RACE reads and lists one entry per CDR3 protein. The sample consists of 150,000 to 200,000 distinct CDR3 sequences, approximately 9% of them appearing once. The specimen was blood, either unsorted or a sorted T cell fraction (not recorded which). These receptors all come from a female donor with ankylosing spondylitis or in good health (not recorded which).

In this sample, this clonotype turned up a few times. The V call is TRBV6-2 or TRBV6-3, the J call TRBJ1-1, with TRBD1 identical over 7 bases. The CDR3 is made up of 14 amino acids. V trimming: 10 bases; J trimming: 1 base; junction bases outside the gene matches: 9. Germline V CDR1 and CDR2: MNHEY, SVGEGT. The CDR3 is CATQRGRGNTEAFF. CDR3 nucleotide sequence: TGTGCCACACAGAGGGGGCGCGGGAACACTGAAGCTTTCTTT.

In this sample, this clonotype turned up a few times. The CDR3 DNA follows: TGTGCCAGCAGCTCGTTAGCGGGAGCCGCCGGGGAGCTGTTTTTT. Translating gives CASSSLAGAAGELFF. V gene TRBV7-3 combines with J gene TRBJ2-2; 9 nucleotides match TRBD2. With 4 bases clipped from V and 6 bases from J, the junction kept 6 bases outside the gene matches. The CDR3 has 15 residues. The germline V gene has CDR1 SGHTA and CDR2 FQGTGA.

This clonotype was seen a few times. This sequence joins TRBV28 and TRBJ1-2, with unresolved D. V was cut by 6 bases and J by 4 bases, with 24 bases left in between. Germline loops: CDR1 MDHEN, CDR2 SYDVKM. This CDR3 comprises 17 residues. The CDR3 nucleotides are TGTGCCAGCAGCTCTGACGGGATATCCGGGTTTTTCTATGGCTACACCTTC. Its translation: CASSSDGISGFFYGYTF.

This clonotype came up a few times. This chain joins TRBV7-9 and TRBJ2-2; no clear D gene. The germline gives CDR1 SEHNR, CDR2 FQNEAQ (reference sequence). This CDR3 has 13 residues. V was clipped by 5 bases and J by 6 bases, with 10 bases between them. CDR3 amino acids: CASSEEGPGELFF. In DNA, the CDR3 is TGTGCCAGCAGCGAGGAAGGTCCCGGGGAGCTGTTTTTT.

This clonotype has a count of ten or more. The chain combines TRBV7-9 with TRBJ2-7; D not certain. V gave up 5 bases and J gave up 0 bases, with 8 bases separating them. The CDR3 length is 13 residues. Germline lookup yields CDR1 SEHNR and CDR2 FQNEAQ (reference sequence). CDR3 protein: CASSPPVSYEQYF. The CDR3, as DNA: TGTGCCAGCAGCCCCCCGGTCTCCTACGAGCAGTACTTC.

The J gene is TRBJ2-1, the V gene TRBV24-1; D possibly corresponds to TRBD2 (6 bases). Looked up from germline, CDR1 is KGHDR and CDR2 is SFDVKD. CDR3 size: 13 residues. V gave up 4 bases and J gave up 10 bases, with 13 bases separating them. The CDR3 reads CATSDSVAEEQFF. Here the CDR3 DNA reads TGTGCCACCAGTGACTCCGTAGCGGAGGAGCAGTTCTTC.